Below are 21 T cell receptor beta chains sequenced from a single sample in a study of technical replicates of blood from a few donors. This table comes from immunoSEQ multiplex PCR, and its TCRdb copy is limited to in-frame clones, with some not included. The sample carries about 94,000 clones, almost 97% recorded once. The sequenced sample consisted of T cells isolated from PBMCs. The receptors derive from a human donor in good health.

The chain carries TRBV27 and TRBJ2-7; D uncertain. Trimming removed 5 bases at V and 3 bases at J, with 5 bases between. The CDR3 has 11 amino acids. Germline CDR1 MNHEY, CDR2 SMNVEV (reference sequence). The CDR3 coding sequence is TGTGCCAGCAGTCTCGGCTACGAGCAGTACTTC. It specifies CASSLGYEQYF.

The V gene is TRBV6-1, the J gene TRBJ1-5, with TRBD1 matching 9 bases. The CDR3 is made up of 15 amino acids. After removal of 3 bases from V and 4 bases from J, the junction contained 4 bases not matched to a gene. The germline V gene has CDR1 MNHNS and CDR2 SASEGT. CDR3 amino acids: CASSDIDRGNQPQHF. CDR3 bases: TGTGCCAGCAGTGACATCGACAGGGGGAATCAGCCCCAGCATTTT.

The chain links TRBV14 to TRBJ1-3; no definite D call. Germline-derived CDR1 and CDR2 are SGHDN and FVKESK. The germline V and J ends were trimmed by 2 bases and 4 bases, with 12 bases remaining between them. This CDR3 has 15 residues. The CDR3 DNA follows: TGTGCCAGCAGCCAATCTCTAGCCAGCGGAAACACCATATATTTT. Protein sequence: CASSQSLASGNTIYF.

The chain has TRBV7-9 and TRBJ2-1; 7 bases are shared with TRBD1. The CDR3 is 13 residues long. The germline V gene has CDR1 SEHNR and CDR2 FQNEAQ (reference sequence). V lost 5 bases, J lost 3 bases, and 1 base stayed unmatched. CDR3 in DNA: TGTGCCAGCAGCCGGGACAGCTACAATGAGCAGTTCTTC. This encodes CASSRDSYNEQFF.

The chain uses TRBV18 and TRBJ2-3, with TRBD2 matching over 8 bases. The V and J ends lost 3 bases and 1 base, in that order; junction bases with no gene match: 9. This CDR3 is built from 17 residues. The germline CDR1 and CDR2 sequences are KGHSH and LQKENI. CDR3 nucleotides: TGTGCCAGCTCACCTACGACTCCAGCGGGAGGCACAGATACGCAGTATTTT. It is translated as CASSPTTPAGGTDTQYF.

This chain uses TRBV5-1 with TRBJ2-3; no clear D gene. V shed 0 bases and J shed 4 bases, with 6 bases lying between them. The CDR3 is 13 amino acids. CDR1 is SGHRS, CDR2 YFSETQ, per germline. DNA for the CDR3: TGCGCCAGCAGCTTGGGACACTCAGATACGCAGTATTTT. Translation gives CASSLGHSDTQYF.

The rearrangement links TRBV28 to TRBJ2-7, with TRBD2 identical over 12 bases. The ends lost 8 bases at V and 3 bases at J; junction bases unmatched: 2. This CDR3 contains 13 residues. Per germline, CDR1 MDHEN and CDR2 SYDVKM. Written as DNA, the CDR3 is TGTGCCAGCGGGACTAGCGGGCACTACGAGCAGTACTTC. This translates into CASGTSGHYEQYF.

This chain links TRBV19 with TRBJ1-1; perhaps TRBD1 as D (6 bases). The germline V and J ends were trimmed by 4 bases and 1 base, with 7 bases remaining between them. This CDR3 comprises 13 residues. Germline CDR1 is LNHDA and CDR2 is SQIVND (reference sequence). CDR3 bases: TGTGCCAGTAGTACGACAGGGAACACTGAAGCTTTCTTT. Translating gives CASSTTGNTEAFF.

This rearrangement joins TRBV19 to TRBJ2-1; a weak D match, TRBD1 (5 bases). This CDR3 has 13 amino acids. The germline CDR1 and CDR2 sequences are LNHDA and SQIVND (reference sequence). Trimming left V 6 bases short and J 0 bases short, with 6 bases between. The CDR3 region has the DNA TGTGCCAGTAGCCAGGGCTCCTACAATGAGCAGTTCTTC. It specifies CASSQGSYNEQFF.

The chain's CDR3 is CASSQEGLAGPSLELFF. For the CDR3, the DNA is TGCGCCAGCAGCCAAGAGGGACTAGCGGGACCCTCGCTCGAGCTGTTTTTT. This chain connects TRBV4-1 to TRBJ2-2; 13 bases line up with TRBD2. V lost 0 bases and J lost 11; bases outside the gene matches: 9. CDR1 is MGHRA and CDR2 is YSYEKL in the germline V gene. This CDR3 has 17 amino acids.

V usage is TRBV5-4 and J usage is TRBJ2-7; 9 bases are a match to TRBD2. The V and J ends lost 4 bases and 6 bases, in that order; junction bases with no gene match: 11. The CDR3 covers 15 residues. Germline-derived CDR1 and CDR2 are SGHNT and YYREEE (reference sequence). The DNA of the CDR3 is TGTGCCAGCAGCGCCAGCGGGAGGCGCCTCGGCGAGCAGTACTTC. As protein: CASSASGRRLGEQYF.

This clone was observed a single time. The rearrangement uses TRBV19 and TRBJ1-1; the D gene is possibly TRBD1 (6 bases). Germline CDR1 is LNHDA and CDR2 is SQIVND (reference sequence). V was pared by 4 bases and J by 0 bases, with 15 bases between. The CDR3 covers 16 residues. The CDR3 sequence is CASSTWDTLMNTEAFF. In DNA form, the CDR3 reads TGTGCCAGTAGTACCTGGGACACACTAATGAACACTGAAGCTTTCTTT.

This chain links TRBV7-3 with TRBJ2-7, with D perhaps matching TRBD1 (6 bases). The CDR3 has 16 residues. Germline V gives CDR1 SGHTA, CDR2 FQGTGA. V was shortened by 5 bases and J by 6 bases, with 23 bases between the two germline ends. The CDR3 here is CASSRRGREGGREQYF. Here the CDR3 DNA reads TGTGCCAGCAGCCGCCGTGGACGAGAAGGGGGTCGCGAGCAGTACTTC. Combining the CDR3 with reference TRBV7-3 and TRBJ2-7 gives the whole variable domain GAGVSQTPSNKVTEKGKYVELRCDPISGHTALYWYRQSLGQGPEFLIYFQGTGAADDSGLPNDRFFAVRPEGSVSTLKIQRTERGDSAVYLCASSRRGREGGREQYFGPGTRLTVT.

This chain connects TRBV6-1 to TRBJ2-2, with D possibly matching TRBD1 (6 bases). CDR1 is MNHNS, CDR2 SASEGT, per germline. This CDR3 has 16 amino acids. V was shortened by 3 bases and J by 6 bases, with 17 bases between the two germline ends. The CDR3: CASSDYQGFEPGELFF. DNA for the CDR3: TGTGCCAGCAGTGACTACCAGGGGTTCGAGCCCGGGGAGCTGTTTTTT.

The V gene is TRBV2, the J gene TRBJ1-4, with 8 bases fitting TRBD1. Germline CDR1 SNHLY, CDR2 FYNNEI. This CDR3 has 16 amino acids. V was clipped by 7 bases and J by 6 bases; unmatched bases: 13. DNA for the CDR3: TGTGCCAGCAACCCTTCCCCGGGACAGGTCCATGAAAAACTGTTTTTT. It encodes CASNPSPGQVHEKLFF.

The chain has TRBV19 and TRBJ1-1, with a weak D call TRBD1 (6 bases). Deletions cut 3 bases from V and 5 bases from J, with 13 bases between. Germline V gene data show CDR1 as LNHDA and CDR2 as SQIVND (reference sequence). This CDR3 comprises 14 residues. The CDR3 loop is CASSIGRGYTEAFF. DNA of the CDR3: TGTGCCAGTAGTATCGGGAGGGGGTATACTGAAGCTTTCTTT.

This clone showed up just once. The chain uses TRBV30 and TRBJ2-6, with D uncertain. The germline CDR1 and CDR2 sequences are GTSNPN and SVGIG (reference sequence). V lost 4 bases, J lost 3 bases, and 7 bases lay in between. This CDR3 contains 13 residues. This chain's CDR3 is CAWMSGGANVLTF. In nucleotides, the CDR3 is TGTGCCTGGATGAGTGGTGGGGCCAACGTCCTGACTTTC. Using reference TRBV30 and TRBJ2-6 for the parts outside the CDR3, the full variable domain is SQTIHQWPATLVQPVGSPLSLECTVEGTSNPNLYWYRQAAGRGLQLLFYSVGIGQISSEVPQNLSASRPQDRQFILSSKKLLLSDSGFYLCAWMSGGANVLTFGAGSRLTVL.

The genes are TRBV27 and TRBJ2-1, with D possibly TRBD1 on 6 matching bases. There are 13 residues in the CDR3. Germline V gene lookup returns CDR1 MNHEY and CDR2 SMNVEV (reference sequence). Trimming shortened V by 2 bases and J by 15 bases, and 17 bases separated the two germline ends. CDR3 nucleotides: TGTGCCAGCAGTTTAAACTTTCCAGGGGTGCCGTTCTTC. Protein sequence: CASSLNFPGVPFF.

CDR3 amino acids: CASSEGQGITEAFF. The CDR3 DNA reads TGTGCCAGCTCCGAGGGACAGGGGATCACTGAAGCTTTCTTT. The chain uses TRBV18 and TRBJ1-1, with 10 bases aligning to TRBD1. The CDR3 runs 14 residues. The germline gives CDR1 KGHSH, CDR2 LQKENI. The V segment lost 6 bases and the J segment 4 bases; nucleotides outside the gene matches: 5.

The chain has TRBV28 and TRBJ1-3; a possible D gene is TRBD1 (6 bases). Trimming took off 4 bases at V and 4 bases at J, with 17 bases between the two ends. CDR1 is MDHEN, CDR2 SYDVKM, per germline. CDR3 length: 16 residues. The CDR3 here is CASSSYTGLVGNTIYF. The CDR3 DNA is TGTGCCAGCAGTTCATATACAGGGCTTGTAGGAAACACCATATATTTT.

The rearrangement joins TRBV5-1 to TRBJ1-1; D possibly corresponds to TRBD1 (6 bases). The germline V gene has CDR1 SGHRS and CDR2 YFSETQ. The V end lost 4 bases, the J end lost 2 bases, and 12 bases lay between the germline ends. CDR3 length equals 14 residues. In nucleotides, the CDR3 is TGCGCCAGCAGCCCTACAGGGAGCAACACTGAAGCTTTCTTT. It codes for CASSPTGSNTEAFF.